The next 18 T cell receptor beta chains were all read from a single sample in a study of T cells in localized non-small cell lung cancer. Data came from immunoSEQ multiplex PCR; TCRdb stores just in-frame clones and leaves some out. The sample carries about 32,000 clones, roughly 88% recorded once. The sample here was peripheral blood mononuclear cells, taken before any cancer treatment. These TCRs come from a woman aged 35 to 75 with stage III lung adenocarcinoma.

The V and J genes are TRBV9 and TRBJ2-1, with 9 bases matching TRBD2. This CDR3 has 15 residues. Germline V gene data show CDR1 as SGDLS and CDR2 as YYNGEE. J gave up 1 base and V 4 bases, and 3 bases lay outside the gene matches. The CDR3 sequence is CASSPGLASYNEQFF. The CDR3 DNA follows: TGTGCCAGCAGCCCAGGACTAGCGTCCTACAATGAGCAGTTCTTC. The full variable domain, in which reference TRBV9 and TRBJ2-1 provide the parts outside the CDR3, is DSGVTQTPKHLITATGQRVTLRCSPRSGDLSVYWYQQSLDQGLQFLIQYYNGEERAKGNILERFSAQQFPDLHSELNLSSLELGDSALYFCASSPGLASYNEQFFGPGTRLTVL.

J is TRBJ2-2 and V is TRBV19; TRBD1 aligns across 8 bases. This CDR3 spans 14 amino acids. The junction had 4 bases not matched to a gene; V was cut back by 5 bases and J by 5 bases. Germline values: CDR1 LNHDA, CDR2 SQIVND (reference sequence). CDR3 DNA sequence: TGTGCCAGTAGTTTGGACAGGGAGACCGGGGAGCTGTTTTTT. This sequence encodes CASSLDRETGELFF. Looking up the rest from reference TRBV19 and TRBJ2-2 gives the full variable domain: DGGITQSPKYLFRKEGQNVTLSCEQNLNHDAMYWYRQDPGQGLRLIYYSQIVNDFQKGDIAEGYSVSREKKESFPLTVTSAQKNPTAFYLCASSLDRETGELFFGEGSRLTVL.

The chain links TRBV29-1 to TRBJ1-1; D gene unclear. V shed 5 bases and J shed 1 base, with 14 bases lying between them. Germline V lookup: CDR1 SQVTM, CDR2 ANQGSEA. The CDR3 consists of 14 residues. In DNA, the CDR3 is TGCAGCGTTAGGGTTCGGCGGGAGAACACTGAAGCTTTCTTT. Protein: CSVRVRRENTEAFF.

This clone was recorded once. V usage is TRBV19 and J usage is TRBJ2-7, with 7 bases lining up with TRBD1. The germline V gene has CDR1 LNHDA and CDR2 SQIVND (reference sequence). The CDR3 has 12 residues. Trimming cost V 8 bases and J 1 base; bases outside gene matches: 2. CDR3 residues: CASSTGSYEQYF. The CDR3 bases are TGTGCCAGTTCGACAGGGTCCTACGAGCAGTACTTC.

The chain links TRBV7-8 to TRBJ2-1; 15 nucleotides align to TRBD2. V trimming: 5 bases; J trimming: 12 bases; junction bases outside the gene matches: 8. This CDR3 region has 15 residues. Germline lookup yields CDR1 SGHVS and CDR2 FQNEAQ. The CDR3 region has the DNA TGTGCCAGCAGCCTTGGCTCGGGACTAGCGGGAGGGCAGTTCTTC. Translating gives CASSLGSGLAGGQFF. Full variable domain (remainder filled in from reference TRBV7-8 and TRBJ2-1): GAGVSQSPRYKVAKRGQDVALRCDPISGHVSLFWYQQALGQGPEFLTYFQNEAQLDKSGLPSDRFFAERPEGSVSTLKIQRTQQEDSAVYLCASSLGSGLAGGQFFGPGTRLTVL.

This clone came up once. The rearrangement uses TRBV5-1 and TRBJ1-2; D call uncertain. Trimming shortened V by 5 bases and J by 4 bases, and 6 bases separated the two germline ends. The CDR3 is made up of 11 amino acids. CDR1 is SGHRS and CDR2 is YFSETQ in the germline V gene. This CDR3 reads CASSGGYGYTF. The CDR3 DNA reads TGCGCCAGCAGTGGCGGCTATGGCTACACCTTC.

The CDR3 sequence: CASSDLGQSYEQYF. CDR3 sequence (DNA): TGTGCCAGCAGTGATTTGGGACAGTCCTACGAGCAGTACTTC. The gene calls are TRBV2 and TRBJ2-7, with TRBD1 identical over 7 bases. This CDR3 comprises 14 residues. Losses at the gene ends were 3 bases for V and 1 base for J; bases not matched to a gene: 3. The germline V gene encodes CDR1 SNHLY and CDR2 FYNNEI. The full variable domain, with the rest looked up from reference TRBV2 and TRBJ2-7, is EPEVTQTPSHQVTQMGQEVILRCVPISNHLYFYWYRQILGQKVEFLVSFYNNEISEKSEIFDDQFSVERPDGSNFTLKIRSTKLEDSAMYFCASSDLGQSYEQYFGPGTRLTVT.

The rearrangement links TRBV19 to TRBJ1-2; 8 bases line up with TRBD1. Germline CDR1 and CDR2: LNHDA and SQIVND (reference sequence). The ends lost 5 bases at V and 4 bases at J; junction bases unmatched: 9. The CDR3 consists of 15 residues. The CDR3 coding sequence is TGTGCCAGTAGTTTCCGGACAGGGAACGTCTATGGCTACACCTTC. Its protein product is CASSFRTGNVYGYTF.

This clone was found a few times. The DNA for the CDR3 is TGTGCCAGCAGGACACCTCAGGGGATTAATTCACCCCTCCACTTT. Translating gives CASRTPQGINSPLHF. The V and J genes are TRBV7-8 and TRBJ1-6; possible D gene TRBD1, 6 bases. Germline loops: CDR1 SGHVS, CDR2 FQNEAQ. This CDR3 contains 15 residues. V lost 6 bases to trimming and J lost 6 bases, with 15 bases between them.

The rearrangement joins TRBV10-3 to TRBJ1-1; 7 bases map to TRBD1. V lost 6 bases, J lost 1 base, and 5 bases stayed unmatched. The CDR3 covers 14 residues. The V gene's germline CDR1 is ENHRY and CDR2 SYGVKD. Here the CDR3 DNA reads TGTGCCATCAGCCGGACAGGACAGAACACTGAAGCTTTCTTT. Translating gives CAISRTGQNTEAFF.

The V call is TRBV10-3, the J call TRBJ2-5; 10 bases agree with TRBD1. CDR3 length: 14 amino acids. Germline V gene sequence: CDR1 ENHRY, CDR2 SYGVKD. The J segment lost 2 bases and the V segment lost 7 bases, leaving 4 bases of the junction unmatched. CDR3 nucleotides: TGTGCCATCAAGACGGACAGGGGGCAAGAGACCCAGTACTTC. Translation: CAIKTDRGQETQYF.

In its sample, this clone was seen once. The chain uses TRBV4-2 and TRBJ1-6; TRBD1 is a possible D gene (5 bases). The CDR3 is made up of 14 amino acids. V lost 0 bases and J 11 bases, leaving 11 bases between the germline ends. CDR1 is LGHNA and CDR2 is YNFKEQ in the germline V gene. The CDR3 region has the DNA TGTGCCAGCAGCCAAGACAGGGAAATGCCACCCCTCCACTTT. This encodes CASSQDREMPPLHF.

The sample holds one count of this clone. This rearrangement joins TRBV5-1 to TRBJ2-3; no firm D call. This CDR3 is built from 12 residues. Germline V gene lookup returns CDR1 SGHRS and CDR2 YFSETQ. Trimming took 4 bases from V and 7 from J, leaving 10 bases between them. The CDR3 loop reads CASSLHRNTQYF. Here the CDR3 DNA reads TGCGCCAGCAGCCTCCACCGAAATACGCAGTATTTT.

J is TRBJ1-5 and V is TRBV30; D gene uncertain. Germline V gene data show CDR1 as GTSNPN and CDR2 as SVGIG (reference sequence). Trimming left V 3 bases short and J 1 base short, with 7 bases between. The CDR3 sequence is 13 residues long. The CDR3, as DNA: TGTGCCTGGAGCCTAGAGAGCAATCAGCCCCAGCATTTT. Translating gives CAWSLESNQPQHF. The whole variable domain, remainder taken from reference TRBV30 and TRBJ1-5, is SQTIHQWPATLVQPVGSPLSLECTVEGTSNPNLYWYRQAAGRGLQLLFYSVGIGQISSEVPQNLSASRPQDRQFILSSKKLLLSDSGFYLCAWSLESNQPQHFGDGTRLSIL.

The chain recombines TRBV30 with TRBJ2-3; D not resolved. The length of the CDR3 is 11 residues. Trimming pared 5 bases from V and 2 bases from J, leaving 5 bases between. Germline assignment: CDR1 GTSNPN and CDR2 SVGIG (reference sequence). CDR3: CAWDLTDTQYF. DNA for the CDR3: TGTGCCTGGGACCTCACAGATACGCAGTATTTT.

The J gene is TRBJ2-7, the V gene TRBV30; TRBD2 agrees at 9 bases. From germline, CDR1 is GTSNPN and CDR2 SVGIG (reference sequence). The ends lost 2 bases at V and 2 bases at J; junction bases unmatched: 4. This CDR3 is 14 amino acids long. The DNA of the CDR3 is TGTGCCTGGAGTACGAGCGGGGGGCCCTACGAGCAGTACTTC. It encodes CAWSTSGGPYEQYF.

The chain links TRBV7-2 to TRBJ2-1; D is perhaps TRBD1 or TRBD2 (6 bases each). The CDR3 sequence is 16 residues long. V lost 2 bases and J lost 8, with 19 bases in between. Looked up from germline, CDR1 is SGHTA and CDR2 is FQGNSA. DNA of the CDR3: TGTGCCAGCAGCTTAACGGGGGCAGGCCCCCCCCATGAGCAGTTCTTC. Translation: CASSLTGAGPPHEQFF.

For the CDR3, the DNA is TGTGCCAGTAGTATAAGGGTGGGGGCCGTCACAGATACGCAGTATTTT. Protein sequence: CASSIRVGAVTDTQYF. This sequence joins TRBV19 and TRBJ2-3; tentative D call: TRBD1 (6 bases). The CDR3 has 16 residues. Per germline, CDR1 LNHDA and CDR2 SQIVND (reference sequence). Deletions cut 2 bases from V and 2 bases from J, with 14 bases between.